This T cell receptor (beta chain) was found in a study of blood T cell repertoires in COVID-19. Clones were read by immunoSEQ multiplex PCR, and TCRdb kept only the in-frame ones, dropping some. Among roughly 240,000 clones listed, 86% were seen once. V lost 3 bases to trimming and J lost 5 bases; unmatched junction nucleotides: 8. CDR1 is DFQATT, CDR2 SNEGSKA, per germline (reference sequence). The CDR3 spans 15 residues. Specimen: peripheral blood. The receptor comes from a woman older than 75 with COVID-19, enrolled during active disease. The chain uses TRBV20-1 and TRBJ2-3; 10 bases align to TRBD2. CDR3: CSASFPSGGVDTQYF. The DNA for the CDR3 is TGCAGTGCTAGTTTCCCTAGCGGGGGTGTAGATACGCAGTATTTT.